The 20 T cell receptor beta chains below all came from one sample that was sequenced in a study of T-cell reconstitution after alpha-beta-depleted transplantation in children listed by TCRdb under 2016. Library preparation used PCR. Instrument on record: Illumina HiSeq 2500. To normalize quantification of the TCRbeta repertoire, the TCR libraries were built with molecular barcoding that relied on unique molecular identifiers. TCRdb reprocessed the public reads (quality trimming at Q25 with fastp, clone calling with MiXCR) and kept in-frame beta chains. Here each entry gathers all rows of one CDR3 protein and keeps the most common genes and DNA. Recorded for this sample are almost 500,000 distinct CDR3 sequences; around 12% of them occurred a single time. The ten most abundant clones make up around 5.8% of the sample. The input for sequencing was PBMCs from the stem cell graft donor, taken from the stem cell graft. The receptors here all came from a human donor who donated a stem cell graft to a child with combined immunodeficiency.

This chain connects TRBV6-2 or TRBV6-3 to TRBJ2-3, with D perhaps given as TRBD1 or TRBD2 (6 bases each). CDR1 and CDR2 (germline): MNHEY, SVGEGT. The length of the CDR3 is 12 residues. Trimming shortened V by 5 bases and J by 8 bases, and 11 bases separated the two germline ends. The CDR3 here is CASSKQGGTQYF. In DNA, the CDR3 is TGTGCCAGCAGTAAACAGGGAGGTACGCAGTATTTT.

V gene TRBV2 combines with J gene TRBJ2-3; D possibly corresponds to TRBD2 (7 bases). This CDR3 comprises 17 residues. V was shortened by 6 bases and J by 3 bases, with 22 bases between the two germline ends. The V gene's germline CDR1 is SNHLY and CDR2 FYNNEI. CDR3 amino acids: CASSQGWGGAWTDTQYF. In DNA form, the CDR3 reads TGTGCCAGCAGCCAAGGTTGGGGGGGGGCCTGGACAGATACGCAGTATTTT.

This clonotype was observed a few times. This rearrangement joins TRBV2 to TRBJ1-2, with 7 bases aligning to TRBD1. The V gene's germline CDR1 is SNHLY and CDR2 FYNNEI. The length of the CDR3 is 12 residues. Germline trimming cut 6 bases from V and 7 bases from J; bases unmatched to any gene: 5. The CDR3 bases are TGTGCCAGCAGCTACACAGGGGCTGGCTACACCTTC. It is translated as CASSYTGAGYTF.

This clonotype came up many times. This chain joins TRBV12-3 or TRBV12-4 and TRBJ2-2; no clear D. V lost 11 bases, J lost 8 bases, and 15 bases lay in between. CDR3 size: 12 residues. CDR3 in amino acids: CAGLRPGGELFF. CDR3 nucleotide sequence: TGTGCCGGGCTACGACCAGGAGGGGAGCTGTTTTTT.

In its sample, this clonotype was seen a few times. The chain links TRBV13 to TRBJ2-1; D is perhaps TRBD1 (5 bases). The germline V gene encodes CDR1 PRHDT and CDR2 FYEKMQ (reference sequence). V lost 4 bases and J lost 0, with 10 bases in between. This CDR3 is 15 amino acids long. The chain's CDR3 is CASSSRQHSYNEQFF. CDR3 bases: TGTGCCAGCAGCTCCCGACAGCACTCCTACAATGAGCAGTTCTTC.

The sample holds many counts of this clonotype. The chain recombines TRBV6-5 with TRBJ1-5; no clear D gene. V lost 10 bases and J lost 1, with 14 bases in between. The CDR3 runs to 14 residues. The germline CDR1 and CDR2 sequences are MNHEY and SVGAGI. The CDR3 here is CAIWTGGSNQPQHF. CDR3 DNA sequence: TGTGCCATCTGGACCGGTGGGAGCAATCAGCCCCAGCATTTT.

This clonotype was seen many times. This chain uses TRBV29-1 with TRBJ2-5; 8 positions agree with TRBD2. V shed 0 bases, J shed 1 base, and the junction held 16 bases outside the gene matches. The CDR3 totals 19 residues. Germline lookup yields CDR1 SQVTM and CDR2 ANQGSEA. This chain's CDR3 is CSVEDFSTSGQEIQETQYF. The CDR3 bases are TGCAGCGTTGAAGACTTTTCCACTAGCGGCCAAGAAATCCAAGAGACCCAGTACTTC.

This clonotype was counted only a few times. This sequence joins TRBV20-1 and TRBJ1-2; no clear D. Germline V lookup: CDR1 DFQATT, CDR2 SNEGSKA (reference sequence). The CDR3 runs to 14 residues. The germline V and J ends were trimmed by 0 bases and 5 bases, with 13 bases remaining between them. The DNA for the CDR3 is TGCAGTGCTAGAGAGGCGGGTTCGCCGTATGGCTACACCTTC. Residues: CSAREAGSPYGYTF.

The CDR3 region is CSVLPGLGETQYF. The CDR3 nucleotides read TGCAGCGTTTTGCCCGGCTTAGGAGAGACCCAGTACTTC. This chain connects TRBV29-1 to TRBJ2-5; D unclear. V lost 5 bases to trimming and J lost 4 bases, with 14 bases between them. The CDR3 runs to 13 residues. CDR1 SQVTM and CDR2 ANQGSEA come from the germline V gene.

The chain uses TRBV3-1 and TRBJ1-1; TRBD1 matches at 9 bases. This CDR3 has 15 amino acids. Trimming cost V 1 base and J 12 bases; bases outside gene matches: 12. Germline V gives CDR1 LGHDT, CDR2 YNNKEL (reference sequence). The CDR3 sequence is CASSQGRDRVPGTFF. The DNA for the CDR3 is TGTGCCAGCAGCCAAGGACGGGACAGGGTACCTGGAACTTTCTTT. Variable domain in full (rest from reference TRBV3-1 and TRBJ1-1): DTAVSQTPKYLVTQMGNDKSIKCEQNLGHDTMYWYKQDSKKFLKIMFSYNNKELIINETVPNRFSPKSPDKAHLNLHINSLELGDSAVYFCASSQGRDRVPGTFFGQGTRLTVV.

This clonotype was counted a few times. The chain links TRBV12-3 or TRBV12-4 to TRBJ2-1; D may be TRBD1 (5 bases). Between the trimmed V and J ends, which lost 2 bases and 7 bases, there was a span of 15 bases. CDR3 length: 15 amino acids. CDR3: CASSLRRQGRNEQFF. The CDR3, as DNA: TGTGCCAGCAGTTTAAGAAGGCAGGGAAGGAATGAGCAGTTCTTC.

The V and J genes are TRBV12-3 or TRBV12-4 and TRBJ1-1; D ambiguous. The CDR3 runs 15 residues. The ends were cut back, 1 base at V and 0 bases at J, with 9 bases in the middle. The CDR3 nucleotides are TGTGCCAGCAGTTTAGAGAAGAAGATGAACACTGAAGCTTTCTTT. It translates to CASSLEKKMNTEAFF.

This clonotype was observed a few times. CDR3 coding DNA: TGCAGTGCTAGAGATCAGAAGGGTGACTATGGCTACACCTTC. This sequence encodes CSARDQKGDYGYTF. The chain carries TRBV20-1 and TRBJ1-2; D call uncertain. Trimming shortened V by 0 bases and J by 3 bases, and 11 bases separated the two germline ends. This CDR3 contains 14 residues. The germline CDR1 and CDR2 sequences are DFQATT and SNEGSKA (reference sequence).

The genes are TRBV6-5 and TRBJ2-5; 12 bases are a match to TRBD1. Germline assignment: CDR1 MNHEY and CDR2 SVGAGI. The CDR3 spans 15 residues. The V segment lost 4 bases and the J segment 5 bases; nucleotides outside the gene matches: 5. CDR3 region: CASSSRDRGPETQYF. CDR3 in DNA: TGTGCCAGCAGTTCCCGGGACAGGGGGCCGGAGACCCAGTACTTC.

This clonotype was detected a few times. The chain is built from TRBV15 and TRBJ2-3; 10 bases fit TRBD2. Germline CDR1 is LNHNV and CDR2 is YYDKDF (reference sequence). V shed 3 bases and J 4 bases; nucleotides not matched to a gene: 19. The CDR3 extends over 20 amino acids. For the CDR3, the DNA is TGTGCCACCAGCAGTTATCCCGGGACGGGGGGACTAGCGAACGCAGATACGCAGTATTTT. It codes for CATSSYPGTGGLANADTQYF.

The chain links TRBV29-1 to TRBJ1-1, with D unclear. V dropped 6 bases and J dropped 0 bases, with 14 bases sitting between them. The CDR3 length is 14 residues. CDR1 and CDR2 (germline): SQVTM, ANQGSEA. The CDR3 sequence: CSVAGMGMNTEAFF. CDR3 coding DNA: TGCAGCGTGGCGGGGATGGGCATGAACACTGAAGCTTTCTTT.

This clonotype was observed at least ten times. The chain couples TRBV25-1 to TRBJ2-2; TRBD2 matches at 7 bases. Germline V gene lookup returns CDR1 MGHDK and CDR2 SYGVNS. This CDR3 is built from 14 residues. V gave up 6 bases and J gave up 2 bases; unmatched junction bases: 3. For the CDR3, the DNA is TGTGCCAGCAGGTGGGGGGGTAACACCGGGGAGCTGTTTTTT. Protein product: CASRWGGNTGELFF. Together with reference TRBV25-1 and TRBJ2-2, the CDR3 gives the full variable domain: EADIYQTPRYLVIGTGKKITLECSQTMGHDKMYWYQQDPGMELHLIHYSYGVNSTEKGDLSSESTVSRIRTEHFPLTLESARPSHTSQYLCASRWGGNTGELFFGEGSRLTVL.

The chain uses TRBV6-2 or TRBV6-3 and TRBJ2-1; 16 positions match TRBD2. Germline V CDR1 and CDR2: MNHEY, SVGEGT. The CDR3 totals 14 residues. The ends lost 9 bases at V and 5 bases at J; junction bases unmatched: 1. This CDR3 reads CASGTSGRDNEQFF. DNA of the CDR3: TGTGCCAGTGGGACTAGCGGGAGGGACAATGAGCAGTTCTTC.

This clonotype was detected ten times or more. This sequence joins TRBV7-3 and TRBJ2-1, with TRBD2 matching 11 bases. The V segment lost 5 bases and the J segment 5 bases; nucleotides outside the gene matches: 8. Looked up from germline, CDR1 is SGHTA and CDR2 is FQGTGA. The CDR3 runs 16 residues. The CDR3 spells CASSPRTSGYNNEQFF. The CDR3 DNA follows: TGTGCCAGCAGCCCGCGGACTAGCGGGTACAACAATGAGCAGTTCTTC.

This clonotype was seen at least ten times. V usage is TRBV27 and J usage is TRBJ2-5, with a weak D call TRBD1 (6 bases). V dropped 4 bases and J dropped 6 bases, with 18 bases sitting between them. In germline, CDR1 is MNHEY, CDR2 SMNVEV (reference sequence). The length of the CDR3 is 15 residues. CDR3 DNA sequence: TGTGCCAGCAGTTCCAACAGGGTGGGTGTGAAGACCCAGTACTTC. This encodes CASSSNRVGVKTQYF.